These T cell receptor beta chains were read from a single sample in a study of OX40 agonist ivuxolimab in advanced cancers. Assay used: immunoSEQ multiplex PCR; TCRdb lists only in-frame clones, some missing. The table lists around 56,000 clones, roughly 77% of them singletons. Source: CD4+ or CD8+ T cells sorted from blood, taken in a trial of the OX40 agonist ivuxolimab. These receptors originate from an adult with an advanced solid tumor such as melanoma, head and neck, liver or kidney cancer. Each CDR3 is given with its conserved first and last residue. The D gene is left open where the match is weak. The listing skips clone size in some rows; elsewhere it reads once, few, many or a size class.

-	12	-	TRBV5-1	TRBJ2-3	TGCGCCAGCAGCTTTAACGCAGATACGCAGTATTTT	CASSFNADTQYF
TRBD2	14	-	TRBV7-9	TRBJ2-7	TGTGCCAGCAGCTTAACTAGCGGGGGGTACGAGCAGTACTTC	CASSLTSGGYEQYF
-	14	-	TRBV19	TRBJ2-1	TGTGCCAGTAGTATGGGGGACTCCTACAATGAGCAGTTCTTC	CASSMGDSYNEQFF
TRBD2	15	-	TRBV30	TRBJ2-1	TGTGCCTGGAGTGTACTAGCGGGAGGGCCTGATGAGCAGTTCTTC	CAWSVLAGGPDEQFF
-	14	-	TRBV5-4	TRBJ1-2	TGTGCCAGCAGCTTGCAGGGGCATGACTATGGCTACACCTTC	CASSLQGHDYGYTF
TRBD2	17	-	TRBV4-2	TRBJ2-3	TGTGCCAGCAGCCAAGAATCTAGCGGGGGGGGCACAGATACGCAGTATTTT	CASSQESSGGGTDTQYF
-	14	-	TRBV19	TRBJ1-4	TGTGCCAGTAGTACAAGACAGAGTAATGAAAAACTGTTTTTT	CASSTRQSNEKLFF
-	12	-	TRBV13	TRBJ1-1	TGTGCCAGCAGCTTAGGGGCAAATGAAGCTTTCTTT	CASSLGANEAFF
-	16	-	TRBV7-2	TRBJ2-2	TGTGCCAGCAGCTTACAGGGCCCCCCGGGCACCGGGGAGCTGTTTTTT	CASSLQGPPGTGELFF
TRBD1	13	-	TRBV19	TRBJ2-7	TGTGCCAGTAGTAGGGACAGCACCTACGAGCAGTACTTC	CASSRDSTYEQYF
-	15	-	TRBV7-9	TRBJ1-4	TGTGCCAGCAGCCGCATGAGCGCGCGGTATTCAAAACTGTTTTTT	CASSRMSARYSKLFF
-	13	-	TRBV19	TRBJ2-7	TGTGCCAGTAGCCCTCGGGGGCTCAACGAGCAGTACTTC	CASSPRGLNEQYF
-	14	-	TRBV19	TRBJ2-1	TGTGCCAGTAGCCCGTCTGGGGGGACTGGTGAGCAGTTCTTC	CASSPSGGTGEQFF
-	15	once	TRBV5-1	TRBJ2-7	TGCGCCAGCAGCTTGGACGGGAGCAATTTCTACGAGCAGTACTTC	CASSLDGSNFYEQYF
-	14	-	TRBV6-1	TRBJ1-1	TGTGCCAGCAGTGGGATACGGCAGAACACTGAAGCTTTCTTT	CASSGIRQNTEAFF
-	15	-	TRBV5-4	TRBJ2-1	TGTGCCAGCAGCTTCCAGCCACGCTCCTACAATGAGCAGTTCTTC	CASSFQPRSYNEQFF
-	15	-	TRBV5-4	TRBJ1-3	TGTGCCAGCAGCTTGGGGGCGTACTCTGGAAACACCATATATTTT	CASSLGAYSGNTIYF
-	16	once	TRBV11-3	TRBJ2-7	TGTGCCAGCAGCTTATCTTTCCATACCAGCTCCTACGAGCAGTACTTC	CASSLSFHTSSYEQYF
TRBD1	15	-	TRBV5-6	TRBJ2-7	TGTGCCAGCAGACGCCCGCAGGGGGCTCCCTACGAGCAGTACTTC	CASRRPQGAPYEQYF
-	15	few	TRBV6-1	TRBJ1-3	TGTGCCAGCAGTGAGGGCAGGCGGGCTGGAAACACCATATATTTT	CASSEGRRAGNTIYF
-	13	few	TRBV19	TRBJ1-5	TGTGCCAGTAGTATTGCCCAGAACCAGCCCCAGCATTTT	CASSIAQNQPQHF
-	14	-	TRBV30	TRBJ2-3	TGTGCCTGGAGCCGGGGCGGTAGCATGGATACGCAGTATTTT	CAWSRGGSMDTQYF
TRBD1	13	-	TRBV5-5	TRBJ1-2	TGTGCCAGCAGCTTGGTGACAGGGCTTGGCTACACCTTC	CASSLVTGLGYTF
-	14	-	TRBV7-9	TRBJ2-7	TGTGCCAGCAGTATCCGGGACACCTTATACGAGCAGTACTTC	CASSIRDTLYEQYF
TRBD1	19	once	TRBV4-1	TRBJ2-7	TGCGCCAGCAGCCAAGAACTGGGAGCCGGGACAGGGACCTCCTACGAGCAGTACTTC	CASSQELGAGTGTSYEQYF
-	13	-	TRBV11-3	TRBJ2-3	TGTGCCAGCAGCCCTCGTTTGGCGGATACGCAGTATTTT	CASSPRLADTQYF
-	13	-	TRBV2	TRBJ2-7	TGTGCCAGCAGTCGGGACGCTTACTACGAGCAGTACTTC	CASSRDAYYEQYF
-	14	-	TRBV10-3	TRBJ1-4	TGTGCCATCAGTGAGTCGCTGGAGAATGAAAAACTGTTTTTT	CAISESLENEKLFF
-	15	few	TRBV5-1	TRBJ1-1	TGCGCCAGCAGCTTTGGTTTGGCGTTGAACACTGAAGCTTTCTTT	CASSFGLALNTEAFF
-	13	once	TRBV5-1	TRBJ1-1	TGCGCCAGCCGAATCGAACAGGGAACAGAAGCTTTCTTT	CASRIEQGTEAFF
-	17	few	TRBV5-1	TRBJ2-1	TGCGCCAGCAGCTTGGCCTCTTCTTGGCGGGTCTACAATGAGCAGTTCTTC	CASSLASSWRVYNEQFF
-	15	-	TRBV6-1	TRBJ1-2	TGTGCCAGCAGTGAACTATCTCTGGCGGATGTTCGCTACACCTTC	CASSELSLADVRYTF
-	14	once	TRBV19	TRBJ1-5	TGTGCCAGTAGTATTTTGTTGGGGAATCAGCCCCAGCATTTT	CASSILLGNQPQHF